The 7 T cell receptor beta chains below come from one sample, sequenced in a study of blood T cell repertoires in COVID-19. Profiled with immunoSEQ multiplex PCR; TCRdb holds only in-frame clones, not every one. There are approximately 180,000 clones in the sample; about 85% occur only once, and about 18% lies in the top ten. The specimen was peripheral blood. The receptors derive from a person between 65 and 79 years old with COVID-19, enrolled during active disease.

This clone was counted a few times. This chain's CDR3 is CASSLRTSAEQYF. CDR3 in DNA: TGTGCCAGCAGCCTCCGGACATCAGCTGAGCAGTACTTC. The gene calls are TRBV7-2 and TRBJ2-7; D possibly corresponds to TRBD1 (5 bases). This CDR3 comprises 13 residues. V shed 5 bases and J shed 7 bases, with 15 bases lying between them. Germline V gives CDR1 SGHTA, CDR2 FQGNSA.

The chain links TRBV7-3 to TRBJ1-2; 9 nucleotides line up with TRBD1. The CDR3 sequence is 13 residues long. Germline V gene data show CDR1 as SGHTA and CDR2 as FQGTGA. V shed 4 bases and J 7 bases; nucleotides not matched to a gene: 4. The CDR3 here is CASSSGQGFGYTF. CDR3 bases: TGTGCCAGCAGCTCGGGACAGGGTTTTGGCTACACCTTC.

The gene calls are TRBV7-9 and TRBJ2-6; TRBD1 aligns across 8 bases. CDR1 is SEHNR and CDR2 is FQNEAQ in the germline V gene (reference sequence). There are 17 residues in the CDR3. The V gene end was trimmed by 3 bases and the J gene end by 0 bases; junction bases not matched to a gene: 4. The DNA of the CDR3 is TGTGCCAGCAGCTTCCGGGGACAGGTCTCTGGGGCCAACGTCCTGACTTTC. Translated, it gives CASSFRGQVSGANVLTF.

This clone was seen once. The V and J genes are TRBV7-2 and TRBJ1-1; 9 nucleotides line up with TRBD1. J gave up 12 bases and V 5 bases, and 16 bases lay outside the gene matches. Germline loops: CDR1 SGHTA, CDR2 FQGNSA. CDR3 size: 15 residues. The CDR3 bases are TGTGCCAGCAGCCGTATGGGACAGGGCGGGATTCGTTCTTTCTTT. Translating gives CASSRMGQGGIRSFF. Variable domain in full (rest from reference TRBV7-2 and TRBJ1-1): GAGVSQSPSNKVTEKGKDVELRCDPISGHTALYWYRQSLGQGLEFLIYFQGNSAPDKSGLPSDRFSAERTGGSVSTLTIQRTQQEDSAVYLCASSRMGQGGIRSFFGQGTRLTVV.

The chain couples TRBV7-6 to TRBJ2-1, with TRBD1 as a possible D gene (5 bases). Germline V gene data show CDR1 as SGHVS and CDR2 as FNYEAQ. CDR3 size: 15 residues. V was cut by 5 bases and J by 0 bases, with 11 bases left in between. CDR3 sequence: CASSLQDSSYNEQFF. The CDR3 DNA follows: TGTGCCAGCAGCCTACAGGATAGCTCCTACAATGAGCAGTTCTTC.

This chain uses TRBV11-3 with TRBJ2-1, with 14 bases aligning to TRBD2. The CDR3 is 17 amino acids. From germline, CDR1 is SGHNT and CDR2 YENEEA. With V trimmed by 0 bases and J by 10 bases, 8 bases remained unmatched. The CDR3 region is CASSLDTVGTSGGEQFF. The CDR3 DNA sequence: TGTGCCAGCAGCTTAGACACCGTTGGGACTAGCGGGGGCGAGCAGTTCTTC.

The chain couples TRBV5-4 to TRBJ2-5, with D perhaps TRBD1 (6 bases). The CDR3 runs 15 residues. Germline V lookup: CDR1 SGHNT, CDR2 YYREEE (reference sequence). V was clipped by 3 bases and J by 3 bases, with 15 bases between them. In DNA, the CDR3 is TGTGCCAGCAGCTCTATCATTTCAGGGGAAGAGACCCAGTACTTC. This sequence encodes CASSSIISGEETQYF.